Below are 10 T cell receptor beta chains sequenced from a single sample in a study of CD8 T cells in ankylosing spondylitis. Notes on the study in general: What appeared characteristic of ankylosing spondylitis blood was a TCR beta motif of fewer than ten highly homologous variants.

Each CDR3 protein gets one entry after TCRdb re-called the 5' RACE reads with MiXCR. The repertoire holds about 420,000 distinct CDR3 sequences, about a fifth seen once, with roughly a sixth in the top ten. What these receptors recognize is not known. Sequenced sample: blood, either unsorted or a sorted T cell fraction (not recorded which). These receptor sequences come from a male donor with ankylosing spondylitis.

The J gene is TRBJ2-6, the V gene TRBV29-1; 11 positions agree with TRBD1. The CDR3 consists of 17 residues. Germline V gives CDR1 SQVTM, CDR2 ANQGSEA. The V gene end was trimmed by 2 bases and the J gene end by 1 base; junction bases not matched to a gene: 4. The CDR3 nucleotides are TGCAGCGTTGAAAGGACAGGGGGCGTTTCTGGGGCCAACGTCCTGACTTTC. As protein: CSVERTGGVSGANVLTF.

This clonotype appeared a few times. The chain uses TRBV7-3 and TRBJ2-3; D might be TRBD1 or TRBD2, each matching 5 bases. Germline V gene lookup returns CDR1 SGHTA and CDR2 FQGTGA. Trimming left V 3 bases short and J 0 bases short, with 10 bases between. This CDR3 spans 15 amino acids. The CDR3: CASSLQRDSTDTQYF. DNA for the CDR3: TGTGCCAGCAGCTTGCAACGGGACAGCACAGATACGCAGTATTTT. The full variable domain, rest sourced from reference TRBV7-3 and TRBJ2-3, is GAGVSQTPSNKVTEKGKYVELRCDPISGHTALYWYRQSLGQGPEFLIYFQGTGAADDSGLPNDRFFAVRPEGSVSTLKIQRTERGDSAVYLCASSLQRDSTDTQYFGPGTRLTVL.

The V and J genes are TRBV30 and TRBJ1-2; D gene unclear. Trimming shortened V by 2 bases and J by 5 bases, and 24 bases separated the two germline ends. This CDR3 spans 17 amino acids. Per the germline V gene, CDR1 is GTSNPN and CDR2 is SVGIG (reference sequence). CDR3 DNA: TGTGCCTGGAGTCCCTTCCTGAAACGAGCTCAATTTTATGGCTACACCTTC. Residues: CAWSPFLKRAQFYGYTF.

This clonotype was seen repeatedly, ten times or more. The rearrangement uses TRBV29-1 and TRBJ2-7; D unclear. Germline CDR1 reads SQVTM; CDR2 reads ANQGSEA. This CDR3 has 12 amino acids. V lost 5 bases and J 1 base, leaving 9 bases between the germline ends. Here the CDR3 reads CSVRADSYEQYF. Here the CDR3 DNA reads TGCAGCGTTCGGGCAGATTCCTACGAGCAGTACTTC.

The rearrangement links TRBV5-1 to TRBJ2-4; the D call may be TRBD1 or TRBD2 (6 bases each). The length of the CDR3 is 14 residues. V was shortened by 8 bases and J by 8 bases, with 20 bases between the two germline ends. Germline V gives CDR1 SGHRS, CDR2 YFSETQ. The CDR3 coding sequence is TGCGCCAGTAAACAGGGTCTTCAGCGGGACATTCAGTACTTC. Protein sequence: CASKQGLQRDIQYF.

The table lists this clonotype with a few counts. V and J are TRBV6-1 and TRBJ2-4; D might be TRBD1 (6 bases). Deletions cut 4 bases from V and 1 base from J, with 11 bases between. The CDR3 has 15 residues. From germline, CDR1 is MNHNS and CDR2 SASEGT. The DNA for the CDR3 is TGTGCCAGCAGTGGGACAGATTTGGCCAAAAACATTCAGTACTTC. It yields the protein CASSGTDLAKNIQYF.

This clonotype was seen a single time. The J gene is TRBJ2-7, the V gene TRBV11-2; D not resolved. The ends were cut back, 1 base at V and 7 bases at J, with 11 bases in the middle. This CDR3 is built from 13 residues. CDR1 and CDR2 (germline): SGHAT, FQNNGV. The CDR3 DNA reads TGTGCCAGCAGCTTAGTACCACCCCGAGAGCAGTACTTC. Protein sequence: CASSLVPPREQYF.

The rearrangement links TRBV14 to TRBJ2-4, with 10 bases matching TRBD2. The germline gives CDR1 SGHDN, CDR2 FVKESK. The ends lost 4 bases at V and 8 bases at J; junction bases unmatched: 8. The CDR3 covers 15 residues. The CDR3 sequence is CASSPLLAGRDIQYF. The CDR3 nucleotides read TGTGCCAGCAGCCCTTTACTAGCGGGAAGGGACATTCAGTACTTC.

This clonotype has only a few counts. The chain employs TRBV5-6 and TRBJ2-1; 13 bases match TRBD2. Germline V gene lookup returns CDR1 SGHDT and CDR2 YYEEEE. The ends lost 5 bases at V and 8 bases at J; junction bases unmatched: 7. The CDR3 runs to 15 residues. This CDR3 is CASSPGLAGDHEQFF. CDR3 bases: TGTGCCAGCAGTCCCGGACTAGCGGGAGACCATGAGCAGTTCTTC.

The V and J genes are TRBV2 and TRBJ2-7; D remains unclear. V lost 5 bases, J lost 0 bases, and 11 bases lay in between. The CDR3 is made up of 14 amino acids. CDR1 is SNHLY and CDR2 is FYNNEI in the germline V gene. CDR3 DNA: TGTGCCAGCAGTAGCACAAAAGTCTCCTACGAGCAGTACTTC. This codes for CASSSTKVSYEQYF.